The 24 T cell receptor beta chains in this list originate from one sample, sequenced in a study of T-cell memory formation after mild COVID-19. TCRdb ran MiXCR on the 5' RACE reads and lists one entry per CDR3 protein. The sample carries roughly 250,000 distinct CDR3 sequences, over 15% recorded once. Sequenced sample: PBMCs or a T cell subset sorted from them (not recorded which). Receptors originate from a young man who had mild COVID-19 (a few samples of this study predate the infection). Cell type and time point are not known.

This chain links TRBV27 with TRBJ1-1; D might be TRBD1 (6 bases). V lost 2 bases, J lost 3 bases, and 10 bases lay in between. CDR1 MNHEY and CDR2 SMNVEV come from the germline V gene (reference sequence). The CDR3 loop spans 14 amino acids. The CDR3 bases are TGTGCCAGCAGTTTAAGGGGGTCGGACACTGAAGCTTTCTTT. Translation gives CASSLRGSDTEAFF.

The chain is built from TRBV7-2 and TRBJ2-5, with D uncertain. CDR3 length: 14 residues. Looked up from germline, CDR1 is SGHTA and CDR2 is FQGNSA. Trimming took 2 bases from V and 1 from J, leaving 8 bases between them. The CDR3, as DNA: TGTGCCAGCAGCTTACGTACACTCCAAGAGACCCAGTACTTC. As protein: CASSLRTLQETQYF.

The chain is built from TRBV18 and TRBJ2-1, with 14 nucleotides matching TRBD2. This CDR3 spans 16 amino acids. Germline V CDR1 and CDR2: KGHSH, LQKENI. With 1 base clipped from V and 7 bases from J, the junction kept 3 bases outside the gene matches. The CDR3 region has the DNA TGTGCCAGCTCACCACGACTAGCGGGGGGGAAGAATGAGCAGTTCTTC. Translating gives CASSPRLAGGKNEQFF.

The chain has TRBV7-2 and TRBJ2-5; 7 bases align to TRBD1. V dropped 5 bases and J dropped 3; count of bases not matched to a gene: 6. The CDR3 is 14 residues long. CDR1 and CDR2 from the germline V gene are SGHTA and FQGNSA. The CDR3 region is CASSPETGKETQYF. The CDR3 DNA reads TGTGCCAGCAGCCCCGAGACAGGGAAAGAGACCCAGTACTTC.

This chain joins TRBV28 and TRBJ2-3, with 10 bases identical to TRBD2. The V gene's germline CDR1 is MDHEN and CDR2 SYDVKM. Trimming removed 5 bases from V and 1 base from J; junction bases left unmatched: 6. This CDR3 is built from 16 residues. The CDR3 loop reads CASSRTSGYGTDTQYF. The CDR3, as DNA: TGTGCCAGCAGTCGGACTAGCGGCTACGGCACAGATACGCAGTATTTT.

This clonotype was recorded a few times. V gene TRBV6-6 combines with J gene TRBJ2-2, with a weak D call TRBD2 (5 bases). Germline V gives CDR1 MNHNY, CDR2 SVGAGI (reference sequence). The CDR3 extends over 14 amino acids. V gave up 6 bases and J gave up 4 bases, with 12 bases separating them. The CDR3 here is CASSSRGSTGELFF. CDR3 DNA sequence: TGTGCCAGCAGCTCGAGAGGGAGCACCGGGGAGCTGTTTTTT.

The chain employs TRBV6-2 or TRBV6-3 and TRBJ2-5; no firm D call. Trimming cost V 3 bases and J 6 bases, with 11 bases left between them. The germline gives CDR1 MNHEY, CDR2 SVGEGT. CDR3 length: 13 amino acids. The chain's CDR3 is CASSYVGRKTQYF. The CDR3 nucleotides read TGTGCCAGCAGTTATGTGGGCAGAAAGACCCAGTACTTC.

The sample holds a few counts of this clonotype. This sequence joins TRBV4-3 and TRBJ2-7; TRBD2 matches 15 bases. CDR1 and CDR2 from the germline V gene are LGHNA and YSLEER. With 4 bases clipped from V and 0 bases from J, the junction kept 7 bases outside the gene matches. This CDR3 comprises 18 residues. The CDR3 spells CASSRGLAGGMSSYEQYF. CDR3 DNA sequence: TGCGCCAGCAGCCGGGGACTAGCGGGGGGTATGAGCTCCTACGAGCAGTACTTC.

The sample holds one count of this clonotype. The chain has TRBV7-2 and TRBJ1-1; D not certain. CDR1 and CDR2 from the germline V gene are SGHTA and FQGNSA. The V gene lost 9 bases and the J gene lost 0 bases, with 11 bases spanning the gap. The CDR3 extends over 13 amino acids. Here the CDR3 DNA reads TGTGCCAGTACGCAAGGGATGAACACTGAAGCTTTCTTT. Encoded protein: CASTQGMNTEAFF. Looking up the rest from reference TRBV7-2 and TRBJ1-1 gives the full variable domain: GAGVSQSPSNKVTEKGKDVELRCDPISGHTALYWYRQSLGQGLEFLIYFQGNSAPDKSGLPSDRFSAERTGGSVSTLTIQRTQQEDSAVYLCASTQGMNTEAFFGQGTRLTVV.

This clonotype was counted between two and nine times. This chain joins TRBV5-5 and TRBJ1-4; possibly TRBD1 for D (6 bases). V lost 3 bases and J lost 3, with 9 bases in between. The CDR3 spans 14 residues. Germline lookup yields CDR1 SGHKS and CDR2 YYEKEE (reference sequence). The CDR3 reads CASSWTDANEKLFF. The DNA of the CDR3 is TGTGCCAGCAGCTGGACAGATGCTAATGAAAAACTGTTTTTT.

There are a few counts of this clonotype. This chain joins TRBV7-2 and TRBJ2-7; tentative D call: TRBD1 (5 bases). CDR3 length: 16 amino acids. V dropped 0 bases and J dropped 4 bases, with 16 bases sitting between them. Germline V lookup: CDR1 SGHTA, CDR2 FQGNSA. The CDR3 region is CASSLARRVGAYEQYF. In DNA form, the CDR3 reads TGTGCCAGCAGCTTAGCGCGCAGGGTGGGTGCTTACGAGCAGTACTTC.

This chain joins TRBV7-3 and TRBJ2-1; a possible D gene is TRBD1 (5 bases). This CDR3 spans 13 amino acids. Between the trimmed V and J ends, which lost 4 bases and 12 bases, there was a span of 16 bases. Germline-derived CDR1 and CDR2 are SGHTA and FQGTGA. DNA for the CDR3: TGTGCCAGCAGCTCCGCCCAGGGCACCGGGCAGTTCTTC. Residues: CASSSAQGTGQFF.

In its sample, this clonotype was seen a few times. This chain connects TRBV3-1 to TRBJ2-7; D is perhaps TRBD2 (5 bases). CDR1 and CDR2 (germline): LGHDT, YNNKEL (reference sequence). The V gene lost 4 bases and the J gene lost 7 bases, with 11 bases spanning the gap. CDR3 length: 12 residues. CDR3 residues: CASSLRGREQYV. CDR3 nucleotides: TGTGCCAGCAGCCTCAGAGGGCGTGAGCAGTACGTC.

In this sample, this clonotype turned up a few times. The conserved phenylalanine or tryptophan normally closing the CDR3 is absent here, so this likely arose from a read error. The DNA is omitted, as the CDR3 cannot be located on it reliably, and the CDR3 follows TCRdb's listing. CDR3: CASSAGDRDFRV. The rearrangement joins TRBV28 to TRBJ1-1; TRBD1, the table's D call, lacks a check against the DNA. Both ends counted, the CDR3 spans 12 residues. Germline values: CDR1 MDHEN, CDR2 SYDVKM.

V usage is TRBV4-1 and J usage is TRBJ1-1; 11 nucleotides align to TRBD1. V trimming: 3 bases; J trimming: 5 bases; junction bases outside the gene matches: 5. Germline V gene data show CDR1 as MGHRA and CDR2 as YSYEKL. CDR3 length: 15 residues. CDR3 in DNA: TGCGCCAGCAGCCACGGACAGGGGGCAAGGACTGAAGCTTTCTTT. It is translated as CASSHGQGARTEAFF.

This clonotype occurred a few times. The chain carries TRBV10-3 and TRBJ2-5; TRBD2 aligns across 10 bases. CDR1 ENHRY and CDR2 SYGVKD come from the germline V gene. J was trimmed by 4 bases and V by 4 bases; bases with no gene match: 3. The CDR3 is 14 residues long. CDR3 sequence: CAISGLAGAETQYF. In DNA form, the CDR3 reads TGTGCCATCAGTGGTCTAGCGGGGGCAGAGACCCAGTACTTC.

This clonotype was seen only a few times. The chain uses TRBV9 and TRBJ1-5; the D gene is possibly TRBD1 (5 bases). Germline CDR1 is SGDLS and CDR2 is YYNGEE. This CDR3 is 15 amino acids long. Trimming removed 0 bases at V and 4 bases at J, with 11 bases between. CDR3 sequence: CASSVGGRLNQPQHF. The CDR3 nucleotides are TGTGCCAGCAGCGTAGGGGGCAGACTGAATCAGCCCCAGCATTTT.

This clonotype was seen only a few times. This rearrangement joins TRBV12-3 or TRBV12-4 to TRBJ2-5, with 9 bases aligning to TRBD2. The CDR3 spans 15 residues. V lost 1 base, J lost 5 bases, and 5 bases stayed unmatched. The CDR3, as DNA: TGTGCCAGCAGTTTAGGCGGGGGGGCCAGGGAGACCCAGTACTTC. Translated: CASSLGGGARETQYF.

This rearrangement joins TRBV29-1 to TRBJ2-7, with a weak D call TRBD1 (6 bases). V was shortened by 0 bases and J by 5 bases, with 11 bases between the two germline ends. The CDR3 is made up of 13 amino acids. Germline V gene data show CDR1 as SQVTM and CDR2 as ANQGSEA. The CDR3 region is CSVEDLGGDEQYF. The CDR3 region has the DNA TGCAGCGTTGAAGATTTAGGGGGTGACGAGCAGTACTTC.

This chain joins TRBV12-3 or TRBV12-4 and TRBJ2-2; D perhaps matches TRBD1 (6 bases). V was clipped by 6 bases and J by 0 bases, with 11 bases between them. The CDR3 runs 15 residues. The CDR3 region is CASSRTATNTGELFF. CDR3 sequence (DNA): TGTGCCAGCAGCCGGACAGCTACGAACACCGGGGAGCTGTTTTTT.

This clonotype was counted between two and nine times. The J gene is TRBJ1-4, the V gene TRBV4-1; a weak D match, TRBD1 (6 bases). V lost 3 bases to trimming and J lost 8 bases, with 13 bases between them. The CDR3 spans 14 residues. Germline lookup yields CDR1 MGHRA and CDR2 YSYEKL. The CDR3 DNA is TGCGCCAGCAGCCACCTGGGGGGCGCGGAAAAACTGTTTTTT. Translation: CASSHLGGAEKLFF.

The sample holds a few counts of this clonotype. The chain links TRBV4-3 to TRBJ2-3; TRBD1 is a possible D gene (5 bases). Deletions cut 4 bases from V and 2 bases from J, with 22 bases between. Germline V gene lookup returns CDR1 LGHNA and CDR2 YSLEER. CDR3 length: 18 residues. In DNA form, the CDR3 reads TGCGCCAGCAGCCTCGAGCCGGGTGGACGGACACACACAGATACGCAGTATTTT. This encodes CASSLEPGGRTHTDTQYF.

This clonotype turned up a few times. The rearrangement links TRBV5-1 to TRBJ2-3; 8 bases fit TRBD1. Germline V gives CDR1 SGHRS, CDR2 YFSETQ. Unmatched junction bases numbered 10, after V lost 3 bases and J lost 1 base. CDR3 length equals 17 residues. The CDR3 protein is CASSWGSLDRGTDTQYF. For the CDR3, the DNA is TGCGCCAGCAGCTGGGGGAGTTTGGACAGGGGCACAGATACGCAGTATTTT.

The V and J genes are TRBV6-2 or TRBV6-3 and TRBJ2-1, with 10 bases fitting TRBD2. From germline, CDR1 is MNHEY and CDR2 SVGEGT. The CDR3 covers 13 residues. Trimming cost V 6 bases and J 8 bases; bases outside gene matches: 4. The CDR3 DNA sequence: TGTGCCAGCAGCACTAGCGGGGCCCATGAGCAGTTCTTC. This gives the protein CASSTSGAHEQFF.